The present T cell receptor beta chain was sequenced within a study of T-cell reconstitution after alpha-beta-depleted transplantation in children. As it was prepared, the TCRbeta library received unique molecular identifiers. TCRdb processed the PCR reads anew with MiXCR; each CDR3 protein has one entry. The table shows some 200,000 distinct CDR3 sequences, with 9.7% occurring only once. V lost 1 base and J 4 bases, leaving 13 bases between the germline ends. The length of the CDR3 is 15 residues. CDR1 and CDR2 (germline): SEHNR, FQNEAQ (reference sequence). This specimen consisted of PBMCs from the stem cell graft donor, obtained from the stem cell graft. This receptor was obtained from a human donor who donated a stem cell graft to a child with SCID. The chain uses TRBV7-9 and TRBJ2-5; a possible D gene is TRBD1 (5 bases). CDR3 DNA sequence: TGTGCCAGCAGCTTAGTGGGGCAGGGCCGAGAGACCCAGTACTTC. Its translation: CASSLVGQGRETQYF. The complete variable domain, with remaining parts taken from reference TRBV7-9 and TRBJ2-5, reads DTGVSQNPRHKITKRGQNVTFRCDPISEHNRLYWYRQTLGQGPEFLTYFQNEAQLEKSRLLSDRFSAERPKGSFSTLEIQRTEQGDSAMYLCASSLVGQGRETQYFGPGTRLLVL.